One and the same sample provided the 9 T cell receptor beta chains below, sequenced in a study of T cells after yellow fever vaccination. TCRdb reprocessed the 5' RACE reads via MiXCR and lists one record per CDR3 protein. This repertoire shows a few hundred thousand distinct CDR3 sequences, under 7.5% found once; its top ten account for about 15%. Sequenced here: PBMCs, sampled 5 days after the yellow fever booster vaccination. The receptors come from a man younger than 40 who received the YFV17D yellow fever vaccine.

This clonotype was counted at least ten times. The V and J genes are TRBV12-3 or TRBV12-4 and TRBJ2-1; D gene unclear. This CDR3 spans 13 amino acids. The V end lost 3 bases, the J end lost 6 bases, and 9 bases lay between the germline ends. DNA of the CDR3: TGTGCCAGCAGTTTTGCGGACCCCAATGAGCAGTTCTTC. It encodes CASSFADPNEQFF.

The sample holds a few counts of this clonotype. The CDR3 DNA reads TGTGCCAGCAGTAGAGGCCGGGACACCTTTAGCAATCAGCCCCAGCATTTT. Amino acid sequence: CASSRGRDTFSNQPQHF. This chain connects TRBV6-2 or TRBV6-3 to TRBJ1-5; D may be TRBD1 (6 bases). Germline V lookup: CDR1 MNHEY, CDR2 SVGEGT. This CDR3 spans 17 amino acids. V lost 5 bases and J lost 0, with 17 bases in between.

In this sample, this clonotype turned up many times. The V and J genes are TRBV7-9 and TRBJ2-7, with 10 nucleotides matching TRBD1. Germline V gives CDR1 SEHNR, CDR2 FQNEAQ (reference sequence). The CDR3 is 15 residues long. After removal of 5 bases from V and 3 bases from J, the junction contained 7 bases not matched to a gene. CDR3 nucleotides: TGTGCCAGCAGCCCTGGGACAGGGGTTCACTACGAGCAGTACTTC. This gives the protein CASSPGTGVHYEQYF.

This clonotype was found many times. The V and J genes are TRBV12-3 or TRBV12-4 and TRBJ2-3; D is perhaps TRBD1 or TRBD2 (5 bases each). Deletions cut 3 bases from V and 2 bases from J, with 15 bases between. The CDR3 covers 16 residues. This CDR3 reads CASSLGGGGHTDTQYF. In DNA, the CDR3 is TGTGCCAGCAGTTTGGGTGGTGGGGGTCACACAGATACGCAGTATTTT.

This clonotype showed up just a few times. The chain uses TRBV6-1 and TRBJ2-2; D is uncertain. CDR3 length: 15 residues. The V end was cut by 9 bases, the J end by 1 base, with 15 bases between. The germline V gene encodes CDR1 MNHNS and CDR2 SASEGT. CDR3 in amino acids: CASSLYGMNTGELFF. The CDR3 DNA sequence: TGTGCCAGTAGCCTTTATGGGATGAACACCGGGGAGCTGTTTTTT.

V gene TRBV3-1 combines with J gene TRBJ1-1; a weak D match, TRBD1 (6 bases). This CDR3 region has 12 residues. The V end lost 3 bases, the J end lost 8 bases, and 10 bases lay between the germline ends. Germline V gene data show CDR1 as LGHDT and CDR2 as YNNKEL (reference sequence). The CDR3 region has the DNA TGTGCCAGCAGCCAGGATGACAGGGAAGCTTTCTTT. This encodes CASSQDDREAFF.

This clonotype was observed a handful of times. V and J are TRBV7-8 and TRBJ2-3; tentative D call: TRBD2 (6 bases). V gave up 7 bases and J gave up 0 bases, with 17 bases separating them. Germline V lookup: CDR1 SGHVS, CDR2 FQNEAQ. CDR3 size: 16 residues. The CDR3 DNA follows: TGTGCCAGCACCAAATGGGACTCTTCCAGCACAGATACGCAGTATTTT. It encodes CASTKWDSSSTDTQYF. The complete variable domain, with remaining parts taken from reference TRBV7-8 and TRBJ2-3, reads GAGVSQSPRYKVAKRGQDVALRCDPISGHVSLFWYQQALGQGPEFLTYFQNEAQLDKSGLPSDRFFAERPEGSVSTLKIQRTQQEDSAVYLCASTKWDSSSTDTQYFGPGTRLTVL.

This clonotype was seen repeatedly, ten times or more. This chain's CDR3 is CASSIGPVRVEQFF. In DNA, the CDR3 is TGTGCCAGCAGTATAGGCCCCGTCCGGGTTGAGCAGTTCTTC. This chain connects TRBV6-1 to TRBJ2-1; D gene uncertain. V was pared by 5 bases and J by 9 bases, with 17 bases between. The CDR3 runs to 14 residues. Germline V gene lookup returns CDR1 MNHNS and CDR2 SASEGT.

The table lists this clonotype with many counts. The chain couples TRBV15 to TRBJ1-5; the D is unclear. The V gene lost 0 bases and the J gene lost 7 bases, with 13 bases spanning the gap. In germline, CDR1 is LNHNV, CDR2 YYDKDF (reference sequence). The CDR3 loop spans 15 amino acids. CDR3 in amino acids: CATSREGWGSQPQHF. In DNA form, the CDR3 reads TGTGCCACCAGCAGAGAGGGGTGGGGATCCCAGCCCCAGCATTTT. Full variable domain (rest looked up from reference TRBV15 and TRBJ1-5): DAMVIQNPRYQVTQFGKPVTLSCSQTLNHNVMYWYQQKSSQAPKLLFHYYDKDFNNEADTPDNFQSRRPNTSFCFLDIRSPGLGDTAMYLCATSREGWGSQPQHFGDGTRLSIL.